These T cell receptor beta chains were read from a single sample in a study of cytomegalovirus exposure and HLA in healthy donors. The protocol was immunoSEQ multiplex PCR, while the TCRdb copy is restricted to in-frame clones and leaves out a portion. The data contain about 230,000 clones, roughly 89% of them singletons. Sequenced sample: PBMCs. The receptors were gathered from a woman between 18 and 30 years old in good health and CMV-seronegative. CDR3s include the opening cysteine and the closing phenylalanine or tryptophan. Only part of the rows carry a size: once, few, many, or a class if the clone is expanded.

v_gene	j_gene	abundance	CDR3aa
TRBV27	TRBJ2-2	.	CASSFGVNTGELFF
TRBV7-8	TRBJ1-5	.	CASGPGGGHSNQPQHF
TRBV13	TRBJ2-5	.	CASSLSQRVRKETQYF
TRBV7-8	TRBJ2-7	.	CASSFGLAGARIGEQYF
TRBV7-8	.	.	CASSLEGTGYYEQYF
TRBV4-1	TRBJ2-7	.	CASSHATDHYEQYF
TRBV30	TRBJ2-7	.	CAWSTGRGSYEQYF
TRBV6-4	TRBJ2-3	.	CASSSGVGSIRYF
TRBV5-1	TRBJ2-5	.	CASSLDPSGDQETQYF
TRBV7-6	TRBJ2-7	.	CASRSPGQGNEQYF
TRBV2	TRBJ1-5	.	CASSSQDNQPQHF
TRBV7-9	TRBJ2-2	.	CASSSLQYQGRTGELFF
TRBV5-1	TRBJ2-5	.	CASSFVGDARQETQYF
TRBV11-2	TRBJ1-4	.	CASRDPGPLEKLFF
TRBV27	TRBJ2-5	.	CASSTILTGAGGQETQYF
TRBV13	TRBJ2-5	.	CASSLHFSGDQYQETQYF
TRBV6-4	TRBJ2-7	.	CARQAERNYEQYF
TRBV18	TRBJ2-3	once	CASSQGTDTQYF
TRBV9	TRBJ2-7	.	CASSVALGGAYEQYF
TRBV7-2	TRBJ2-3	once	CASSSQGTDTQYF
TRBV5-4	TRBJ2-3	once	CASRAGLAETDTQYF
TRBV7-9	TRBJ1-1	.	CASSRSPSMNTEAFF
TRBV7-9	TRBJ1-1	.	CASSVITSNTEAFF
TRBV7-9	TRBJ2-7	.	CASQQTGAVSEQYF
TRBV2	TRBJ2-1	.	CASRAGFGAYEQFF
TRBV7-3	TRBJ1-3	.	CASSGDSGNTIYF
TRBV7-8	TRBJ1-1	.	CASSLGGGSLGKTEAFF
TRBV9	TRBJ1-2	.	CASSVAPFVSKPSDTF
TRBV7-8	TRBJ1-1	.	CASSLLQGEMNTEAFF
TRBV4-3	TRBJ2-7	.	CASSQDRTYSYEQYF
TRBV11-2	TRBJ2-1	.	CASSLATGSYNEQFF
TRBV7-9	TRBJ2-3	.	CASSPRVKDSTDTQYF
TRBV29-1	TRBJ1-2	.	CSVEDPGRDYGYTF
TRBV29-1	TRBJ2-7	once	CSVRTSASYEQYF
TRBV5-1	TRBJ1-2	.	CASSLGTGVNYGYTF
TRBV6-1	TRBJ1-2	few	CASSESGTENYGYTF
TRBV9	TRBJ2-1	.	CASSTRPTSGRDNEQFF
TRBV7-8	TRBJ1-3	.	CASRWGGSGNTIYF
TRBV7-2	TRBJ2-4	.	CASSARGPENIQYF
TRBV27	TRBJ2-3	.	CASRKFPGTSRVDTQYF
TRBV27	TRBJ1-1	once	CASSFLGSTEAFF
TRBV5-6	TRBJ1-2	.	CASSRRRANYGYTF
TRBV6-5	TRBJ1-2	.	CASRRQGRNGYTF
TRBV5-1	TRBJ2-7	.	CASSGGLAGGLKVPEQYF
TRBV6-6	TRBJ1-1	.	CASSSVDTPNTEAFF
TRBV4-2	TRBJ1-1	.	CASSPGHLNTEAFF
TRBV4-3	TRBJ1-4	.	CASSQDLRTDLEKLFF
TRBV7-9	TRBJ1-3	.	CASSSGQGTRNTIYF
TRBV5-1	TRBJ2-2	.	CASSLAGHTNTGELFF
TRBV9	TRBJ2-7	.	CASSLHERGFSYEQYF
TRBV19	TRBJ2-1	.	CASSISGRDNEQFF
TRBV19	TRBJ2-5	.	CASTPGSGGAETQYF
TRBV7-2	TRBJ2-7	.	CASSLAGTSGRGSYEQYF
TRBV7-2	TRBJ1-2	once	CASSFGTVYGYTF
TRBV5-4	TRBJ1-6	.	CASSLARPSYNSPLHF
TRBV18	TRBJ1-2	.	CASSTRQGSEGYTF
TRBV11-2	TRBJ2-5	.	CASSFGPVRATTQYF
TRBV4-3	TRBJ2-7	.	CASSPSAGLAPYEQYF
TRBV2	TRBJ1-2	once	CASSADRPAGYTF
TRBV10-3	TRBJ2-7	.	CAISGTALGNEQYF